Presented here are 31 T cell receptor beta chains from one specimen sequenced in a study of cytomegalovirus exposure and HLA in healthy donors. The primer mix had 60 Vbeta and 13 Jbeta primers. The assay was immunoSEQ multiplex PCR, and TCRdb's table has in-frame clones only and misses some. Here the sample spans 85,000 to 90,000 clones, less than 80% being singletons. What was sequenced was PBMCs. The receptors stem from a young man in good health and CMV-seronegative.

J is TRBJ1-4 and V is TRBV13, with D perhaps TRBD1 (6 bases). The CDR3 extends over 17 amino acids. The germline CDR1 and CDR2 sequences are PRHDT and FYEKMQ (reference sequence). V gave up 5 bases and J gave up 4 bases, with 20 bases separating them. In DNA, the CDR3 is TGTGCCAGCAGCCCCGCGGGGGCTGTAAGGGGTAATGAAAAACTGTTTTTT. Its translation is CASSPAGAVRGNEKLFF.

This clone was counted once. The chain links TRBV28 to TRBJ2-7; TRBD1 matches at 7 bases. The CDR3 spans 14 residues. CDR1 and CDR2 from the germline V gene are MDHEN and SYDVKM. The V gene end was trimmed by 6 bases and the J gene end by 3 bases; junction bases not matched to a gene: 8. The CDR3 region has the DNA TGTGCCAGCAGCCTACTCAGGGGGTTCTACGAGCAGTACTTC. It yields the protein CASSLLRGFYEQYF.

The chain carries TRBV19 and TRBJ1-1, with no clear D. The CDR3 length is 13 residues. CDR1 is LNHDA and CDR2 is SQIVND in the germline V gene (reference sequence). V gave up 5 bases and J gave up 2 bases, with 9 bases separating them. CDR3 residues: CASSQTANTEAFF. Written as DNA, the CDR3 is TGTGCCAGTAGTCAAACAGCTAACACTGAAGCTTTCTTT.

Details on this clone: Mismatch with germline at one junction end may stem from a read error. The chain links TRBV25-1 to TRBJ2-7; perhaps TRBD2 as D (7 bases). There are 16 residues in the CDR3. The germline CDR1 and CDR2 sequences are MGHDK and SYGVNS. The CDR3 loop is CASSLVGQGRAYGQYF. The CDR3 coding sequence is TGTGCCAGCAGTCTCGTGGGGCAGGGGAGGGCCTACGGGCAGTACTTC.

CDR3 bases: TGCAGCGTTGAAGGGTTCGGTGGAGATGGCTACACCTTC. Its protein is CSVEGFGGDGYTF. V usage is TRBV29-1 and J usage is TRBJ1-2; no reliable D call. The CDR3 extends over 13 amino acids. Trimming removed 1 base at V and 6 bases at J, with 12 bases between. The germline V gene has CDR1 SQVTM and CDR2 ANQGSEA. Based on the CDR3 plus reference TRBV29-1 and TRBJ1-2, the full variable domain is SAVISQKPSRDICQRGTSLTIQCQVDSQVTMMFWYRQQPGQSLTLIATANQGSEATYESGFVIDKFPISRPNLTFSTLTVSNMSPEDSSIYLCSVEGFGGDGYTFGSGTRLTVV.

This clone has only a few counts. Here the CDR3 DNA reads TGTGCCAGCAGCTCCGAGGGCACTGAAGCTTTCTTT. Encoded protein: CASSSEGTEAFF. The chain uses TRBV4-2 and TRBJ1-1; D uncertain. The CDR3 covers 12 residues. Trimming removed 5 bases from V and 4 bases from J, with 8 bases in between. CDR1 LGHNA and CDR2 YNFKEQ come from the germline V gene.

V is TRBV7-3 and J is TRBJ1-2; 11 bases line up with TRBD1. The ends lost 5 bases at V and 5 bases at J; junction bases unmatched: 4. The CDR3 spans 14 residues. Germline lookup yields CDR1 SGHTA and CDR2 FQGTGA. The CDR3 protein is CASSVGQGAYGYTF. The CDR3 bases are TGTGCCAGCAGCGTTGGACAGGGGGCTTATGGCTACACCTTC.

To note about this clone: Other DNA sequences within the sample encode an identical CDR3. The chain combines TRBV30 with TRBJ1-6; D is perhaps TRBD1 (5 bases). Germline CDR1 GTSNPN, CDR2 SVGIG (reference sequence). V lost 0 bases to trimming and J lost 10 bases, with 10 bases between them. There are 13 residues in the CDR3. CDR3 loop: CAWSVQGNSPLHF. CDR3 coding DNA: TGTGCCTGGAGTGTTCAGGGTAACTCACCCCTCCACTTT.

This chain uses TRBV19 with TRBJ2-2; perhaps TRBD1 as D (5 bases). Germline V gene sequence: CDR1 LNHDA, CDR2 SQIVND (reference sequence). Trimming shortened V by 3 bases and J by 7 bases, and 18 bases separated the two germline ends. The CDR3 has 16 residues. The CDR3 DNA reads TGTGCCAGTAGTATTAGGTGGCAGGGAAAAAACGGGGAGCTGTTTTTT. This translates into CASSIRWQGKNGELFF.

The chain carries TRBV10-3 and TRBJ1-1; 10 bases line up with TRBD1. CDR1 and CDR2 from the germline V gene are ENHRY and SYGVKD. The CDR3 runs 14 residues. V lost 5 bases to trimming and J lost 4 bases; unmatched junction nucleotides: 4. CDR3 nucleotides: TGTGCCATCAGTCGACAGGGGGCCGGCACTGAAGCTTTCTTT. Protein sequence: CAISRQGAGTEAFF.

This clone appeared a few times. V and J are TRBV5-1 and TRBJ2-1; TRBD2 agrees at 11 bases. The germline gives CDR1 SGHRS, CDR2 YFSETQ. The ends lost 3 bases at V and 2 bases at J; junction bases unmatched: 4. The CDR3 has 16 amino acids. CDR3 nucleotides: TGCGCCAGCAGCTCGGCTAGCGGGAGGCCCTACAATGAGCAGTTCTTC. The encoded protein is CASSSASGRPYNEQFF.

The J gene is TRBJ1-2, the V gene TRBV28; TRBD1 agrees at 7 bases. Germline lookup yields CDR1 MDHEN and CDR2 SYDVKM. The CDR3 is made up of 14 amino acids. V shed 7 bases and J 6 bases; nucleotides not matched to a gene: 11. Here the CDR3 reads CASKIPGQINGYTF. DNA of the CDR3: TGTGCCAGCAAAATCCCGGGACAGATAAATGGCTACACCTTC.

CDR3 in amino acids: CASSSSLAGSGELFF. DNA of the CDR3: TGCGCCAGCAGCTCCTCCCTAGCGGGCTCCGGGGAGCTGTTTTTT. The chain couples TRBV5-1 to TRBJ2-2; 8 nucleotides match TRBD2. With 3 bases clipped from V and 6 bases from J, the junction kept 7 bases outside the gene matches. The CDR3 consists of 15 residues. Germline V CDR1 and CDR2: SGHRS, YFSETQ.

The V gene is TRBV5-6, the J gene TRBJ2-1; 8 bases agree with TRBD2. V lost 0 bases and J lost 4; bases outside the gene matches: 6. The CDR3 is 16 amino acids. Germline-derived CDR1 and CDR2 are SGHDT and YYEEEE. The CDR3, as DNA: TGTGCCAGCAGCTTGGCGGGAGGGGGAGCTTACAATGAGCAGTTCTTC. Protein sequence: CASSLAGGGAYNEQFF.

The chain is built from TRBV2 and TRBJ2-1; 10 nucleotides match TRBD2. The V and J ends lost 6 bases and 5 bases, in that order; junction bases with no gene match: 7. The length of the CDR3 is 15 residues. Germline CDR1 is SNHLY and CDR2 is FYNNEI. The CDR3 DNA follows: TGTGCCAGCAGCCCAGGGACTAGCGACGACAATGAGCAGTTCTTC. Its protein is CASSPGTSDDNEQFF. Based on the CDR3 plus reference TRBV2 and TRBJ2-1, the full variable domain is EPEVTQTPSHQVTQMGQEVILRCVPISNHLYFYWYRQILGQKVEFLVSFYNNEISEKSEIFDDQFSVERPDGSNFTLKIRSTKLEDSAMYFCASSPGTSDDNEQFFGPGTRLTVL.

This clone was counted a few times. The J gene is TRBJ1-6, the V gene TRBV5-4; D call uncertain. Trimming pared 2 bases from V and 6 bases from J, leaving 9 bases between. The germline V gene has CDR1 SGHNT and CDR2 YYREEE (reference sequence). The CDR3 totals 14 residues. CDR3 sequence reads: CASSFPEGNSPLHF. CDR3 DNA: TGTGCCAGCAGCTTCCCCGAGGGTAATTCACCCCTCCACTTT.

This chain joins TRBV7-2 and TRBJ1-1; D possibly corresponds to TRBD1 (5 bases). CDR1 SGHTA and CDR2 FQGNSA come from the germline V gene. The CDR3 is 13 residues long. V was pared by 2 bases and J by 6 bases, with 10 bases between. CDR3 residues: CASSLRGVAEAFF. The CDR3 nucleotides are TGTGCCAGCAGCTTAAGGGGTGTCGCTGAAGCTTTCTTT.

This clone was detected only a few times. V usage is TRBV29-1 and J usage is TRBJ1-1, with D uncertain. This CDR3 has 13 amino acids. The V and J ends lost 0 bases and 0 bases respectively, with 5 bases between them. Germline CDR1 is SQVTM and CDR2 is ANQGSEA. For the CDR3, the DNA is TGCAGCGTTGAAGATCAGATGAACACTGAAGCTTTCTTT. As protein: CSVEDQMNTEAFF.

The CDR3 sequence is CASSPGGAAANVLTF. CDR3 nucleotide sequence: TGCGCCAGCAGCCCGGGGGGGGCGGCGGCCAACGTCCTGACTTTC. The V call is TRBV5-1, the J call TRBJ2-6; 8 bases line up with TRBD2. The germline CDR1 and CDR2 sequences are SGHRS and YFSETQ. V trimming: 4 bases; J trimming: 6 bases; junction bases outside the gene matches: 6. The CDR3 extends over 15 amino acids.

The chain employs TRBV27 and TRBJ2-2; unclear D gene. Germline CDR1 reads MNHEY; CDR2 reads SMNVEV (reference sequence). Trimming stripped 0 bases from V and 0 bases from J, with 5 bases between. This CDR3 is 15 amino acids long. DNA for the CDR3: TGTGCCAGCAGTTTATCAAACACGAACACCGGGGAGCTGTTTTTT. Its protein product is CASSLSNTNTGELFF.

J is TRBJ1-2 and V is TRBV4-3; TRBD1 matches at 12 bases. V gave up 0 bases and J gave up 6 bases; unmatched junction bases: 2. This CDR3 is built from 15 residues. From germline, CDR1 is LGHNA and CDR2 YSLEER. Here the CDR3 DNA reads TGCGCCAGCAGCCAAGACGGGACAGGGGGCGATGGCTACACCTTC. This codes for CASSQDGTGGDGYTF.

The rearrangement joins TRBV19 to TRBJ2-2; the D gene is possibly TRBD2 (6 bases). Germline CDR1 LNHDA, CDR2 SQIVND (reference sequence). V was pared by 5 bases and J by 6 bases, with 19 bases between. The CDR3 is made up of 16 amino acids. CDR3 loop: CASSPWRGELSGELFF. The CDR3, as DNA: TGTGCCAGTAGTCCCTGGAGGGGTGAATTGTCCGGGGAGCTGTTTTTT.

The genes are TRBV5-5 and TRBJ2-7; the D gene is possibly TRBD1 (5 bases). Germline CDR1 reads SGHKS; CDR2 reads YYEKEE (reference sequence). There are 14 residues in the CDR3. The germline V and J ends were trimmed by 5 bases and 4 bases, with 16 bases remaining between them. The CDR3 spells CASSYIRVSYEQYF. The CDR3 DNA reads as TGTGCCAGCAGTTATATCAGGGTTTCTTACGAGCAGTACTTC.

This chain connects TRBV6-5 to TRBJ2-5; 9 positions match TRBD1. The CDR3 loop spans 13 amino acids. The V gene end was trimmed by 4 bases and the J gene end by 3 bases; junction bases not matched to a gene: 0. Germline values: CDR1 MNHEY, CDR2 SVGAGI. This CDR3 is CASSWDREETQYF. The CDR3 DNA follows: TGTGCCAGCAGTTGGGACAGGGAAGAGACCCAGTACTTC.

V gene TRBV18 combines with J gene TRBJ2-7, with 13 nucleotides matching TRBD2. The length of the CDR3 is 14 residues. J was trimmed by 4 bases and V by 6 bases; bases with no gene match: 3. Germline values: CDR1 KGHSH, CDR2 LQKENI. The CDR3 is CASSGTSGIYEQYF. The CDR3 DNA is TGTGCCAGCTCCGGGACTAGCGGGATATACGAGCAGTACTTC.

The chain joins TRBV7-2 to TRBJ2-1; 11 bases map to TRBD1. The V gene's germline CDR1 is SGHTA and CDR2 FQGNSA. The CDR3 loop spans 14 amino acids. After removal of 4 bases from V and 9 bases from J, the junction contained 5 bases not matched to a gene. The DNA for the CDR3 is TGTGCCAGCAGCTCGGGACAGGGGGGAGGTGAGCAGTTCTTC. It encodes CASSSGQGGGEQFF.

The chain combines TRBV7-9 with TRBJ2-7; 7 bases line up with TRBD2. Trimming took 5 bases from V and 6 from J; bases not matched to a gene: 10. This CDR3 is built from 14 residues. CDR1 is SEHNR, CDR2 FQNEAQ, per germline (reference sequence). DNA of the CDR3: TGTGCCAGCAGCCCTCGGACTAGGATGGGCGAGCAGTACTTC. Its protein product is CASSPRTRMGEQYF.

This clone was seen more than once but under ten times. V and J are TRBV5-1 and TRBJ2-3, with D tentatively TRBD1 (5 bases). The V and J ends lost 6 bases and 0 bases respectively, with 14 bases between them. CDR3 length: 15 residues. Germline V CDR1 and CDR2: SGHRS, YFSETQ. Here the CDR3 DNA reads TGCGCCAGCACACCGTGGGGCCAGAGCACAGATACGCAGTATTTT. Its protein is CASTPWGQSTDTQYF.

The genes are TRBV6-5 and TRBJ1-1; D is unclear. The CDR3 contains 14 residues. In germline, CDR1 is MNHEY, CDR2 SVGAGI. V dropped 0 bases and J dropped 0 bases, with 5 bases sitting between them. CDR3 sequence reads: CASSYSRVNTEAFF. DNA of the CDR3: TGTGCCAGCAGTTACTCAAGAGTGAACACTGAAGCTTTCTTT.

This clone was detected only a few times. V gene TRBV27 combines with J gene TRBJ2-5; 7 nucleotides agree with TRBD2. Germline CDR1 MNHEY, CDR2 SMNVEV (reference sequence). V gave up 1 base and J gave up 0 bases; unmatched junction bases: 5. The CDR3 runs 16 residues. As DNA, the CDR3 is TGTGCCAGCAGTTTATTTCCGGGGGGATACCAAGAGACCCAGTACTTC. This gives the protein CASSLFPGGYQETQYF.

The chain carries TRBV4-1 and TRBJ1-3; D uncertain. The CDR3 sequence is 13 residues long. V dropped 4 bases and J dropped 4 bases, with 8 bases sitting between them. Per the germline V gene, CDR1 is MGHRA and CDR2 is YSYEKL. The CDR3 loop reads CASSPQEGNTIYF. In DNA, the CDR3 is TGCGCCAGCAGCCCCCAGGAAGGAAACACCATATATTTT.